This paragraph reports one T cell receptor (beta chain). Antigen specificity is unknown. This CDR3 has 15 residues. In germline, CDR1 is SGHDT, CDR2 YYEEEE. V lost 4 bases and J lost 2, with 13 bases in between. This sample is part of a study of shared clonotypes between healthy human individuals. Whole-study results and caveats: Generally, naive subsets came out with larger estimated richness than memory subsets.

Assay runs were performed at deep level. TCRdb's table, derived via immunoSEQ multiplex PCR, lists solely in-frame clones and lacks some. The data contain around 1.6 million clones, 95% to 99% of them singletons. The gene calls are TRBV5-6 and TRBJ2-1; TRBD2 might be the D (7 bases). Sample: naive CD4+ T cells sorted from blood. Regarding subset: CD45RA+ positively selected. This clonotype was obtained from a man aged 25-45 years in good health. CDR3: CASSGGREPYNEQFF. Written as DNA, the CDR3 is TGTGCCAGCAGCGGGGGGCGGGAGCCCTACAATGAGCAGTTCTTC.